This T cell receptor beta chain was documented in a study of cytomegalovirus exposure and HLA in healthy donors. Overall study findings and caveats: For most TCR beta V segments, an earlier analysis put the productive rate at about 90% or about 30% of the time. A few of the chains that were CMV-associated were confirmed in vitro to be specific for CMV antigens.

A remark on this clone: Its target is not known.

CDR1 is MNHEY and CDR2 is SVGAGI in the germline V gene. Trimming removed 5 bases from V and 5 bases from J; junction bases left unmatched: 6. There are 14 residues in the CDR3. The PCR had 60 Vbeta and 13 Jbeta primers. Libraries were prepared by immunoSEQ multiplex PCR; TCRdb keeps only in-frame clonotypes and omits some of them. This table has some 130,000 clones, around 79% appearing once. The clonotype originates from a woman aged 45-65 years in good health and CMV-seropositive. Sequenced sample: PBMCs. This sequence joins TRBV6-5 and TRBJ2-3; the match to TRBD1 covers 8 bases. The CDR3 is CASSRDRPLDTQYF. The CDR3 bases are TGTGCCAGCAGTCGGGACAGGCCTTTAGATACGCAGTATTTT.